This T cell receptor beta chain comes out of a study of regulatory T cells in long-lasting Graves disease. Sample time point: newly diagnosed GD, antithyroid drugs for less than 3 months. There was RNA extracted from PBMCs, and the TCR library was made from it. Through Arm-PCR of CDR3 regions and iRepertoire HTBI primers, TCR beta libraries were built. Via MiXCR, TCRdb re-called the multiplex PCR reads, giving one row per CDR3 protein. The table lists over 400,000 distinct CDR3 sequences, around 15% of them singletons. The CDR3 covers 12 residues. Trimming cost V 6 bases and J 8 bases, with 11 bases left between them. CDR1 is SNHLY and CDR2 is FYNNEI in the germline V gene. This clonotype was found many times. The data also belong to a second study, concerning T cells in Graves' hyperthyroidism and ophthalmopathy.

This TCR derives from a woman in her forties or fifties with Graves disease. This rearrangement joins TRBV2 to TRBJ2-1, with D perhaps matching TRBD1 or TRBD2 (5 bases each). Sequenced here: peripheral blood mononuclear cells (PBMCs), sampled at new diagnosis, from a patient treated with antithyroid drugs. The CDR3 DNA reads as TGTGCCAGCAGCAAGAGGGGACATGAGCAGTTCTTC. Residues: CASSKRGHEQFF.